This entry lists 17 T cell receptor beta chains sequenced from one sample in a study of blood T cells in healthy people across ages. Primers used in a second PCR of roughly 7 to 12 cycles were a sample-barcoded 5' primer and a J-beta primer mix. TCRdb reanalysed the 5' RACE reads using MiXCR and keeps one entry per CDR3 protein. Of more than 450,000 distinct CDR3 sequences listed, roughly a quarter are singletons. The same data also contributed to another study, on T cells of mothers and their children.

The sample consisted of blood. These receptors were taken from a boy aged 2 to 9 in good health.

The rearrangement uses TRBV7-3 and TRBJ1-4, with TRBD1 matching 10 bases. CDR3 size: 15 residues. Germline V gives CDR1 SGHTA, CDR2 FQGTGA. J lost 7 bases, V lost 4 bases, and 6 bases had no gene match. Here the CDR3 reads CASSSDRGPGEKLFF. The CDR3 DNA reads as TGTGCCAGCAGCTCCGACAGGGGGCCCGGTGAAAAACTGTTTTTT.

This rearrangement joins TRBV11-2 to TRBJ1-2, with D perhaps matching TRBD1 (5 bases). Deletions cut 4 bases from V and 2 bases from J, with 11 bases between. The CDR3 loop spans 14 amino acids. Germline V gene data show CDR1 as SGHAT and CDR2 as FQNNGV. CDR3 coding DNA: TGTGCCAGCAGCTCAACAGGACTGAACTATGGCTACACCTTC. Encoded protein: CASSSTGLNYGYTF.

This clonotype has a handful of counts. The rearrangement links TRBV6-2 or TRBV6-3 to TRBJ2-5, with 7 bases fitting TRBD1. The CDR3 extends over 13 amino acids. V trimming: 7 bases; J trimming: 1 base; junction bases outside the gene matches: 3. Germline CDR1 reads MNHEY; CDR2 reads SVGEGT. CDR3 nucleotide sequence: TGTGCCAGCACCAGACAGGGCCAAGAGACCCAGTACTTC. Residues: CASTRQGQETQYF.

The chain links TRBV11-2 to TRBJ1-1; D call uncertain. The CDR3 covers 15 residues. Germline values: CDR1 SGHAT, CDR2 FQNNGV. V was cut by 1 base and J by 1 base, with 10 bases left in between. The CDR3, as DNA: TGTGCCAGCAGCTTAGTTGCCGCTGGGAACACTGAAGCTTTCTTT. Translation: CASSLVAAGNTEAFF.

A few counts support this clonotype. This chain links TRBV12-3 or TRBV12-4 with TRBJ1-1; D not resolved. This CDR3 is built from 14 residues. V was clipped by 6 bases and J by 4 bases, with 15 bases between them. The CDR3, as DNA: TGTGCCAGCAGAGAGGACGGAGCTGGCACTGAAGCTTTCTTT. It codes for CASREDGAGTEAFF.

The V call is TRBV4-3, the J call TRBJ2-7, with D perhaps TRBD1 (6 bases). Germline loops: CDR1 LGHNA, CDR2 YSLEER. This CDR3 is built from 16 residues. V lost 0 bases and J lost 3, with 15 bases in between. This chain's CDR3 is CASSQDLDRPGYEQYF. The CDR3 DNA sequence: TGCGCCAGCAGCCAAGATTTAGACAGGCCGGGCTACGAGCAGTACTTC.

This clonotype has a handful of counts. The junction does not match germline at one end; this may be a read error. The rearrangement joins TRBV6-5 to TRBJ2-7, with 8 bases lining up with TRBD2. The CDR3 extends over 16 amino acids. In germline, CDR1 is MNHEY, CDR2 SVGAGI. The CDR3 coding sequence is TGTGCCAGCAGTTACTCGAGGGCTAGCGGGCCCTACGAGCGGTACTTC. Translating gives CASSYSRASGPYERYF.

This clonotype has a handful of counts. CDR3 loop: CASSWSRLASSYNEQFF. The CDR3, as DNA: TGTGCCAGCAGCTGGTCCCGACTGGCTAGCTCCTACAATGAGCAGTTCTTC. V gene TRBV7-9 combines with J gene TRBJ2-1, with no clear D. CDR1 SEHNR and CDR2 FQNEAQ come from the germline V gene (reference sequence). The CDR3 extends over 17 amino acids. The germline V and J ends were trimmed by 4 bases and 0 bases, with 16 bases remaining between them.

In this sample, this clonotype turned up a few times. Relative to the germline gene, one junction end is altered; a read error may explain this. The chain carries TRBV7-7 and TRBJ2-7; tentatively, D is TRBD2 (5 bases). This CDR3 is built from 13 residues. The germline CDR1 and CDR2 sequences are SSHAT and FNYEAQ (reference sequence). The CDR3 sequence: CASSTGEQGRLNF. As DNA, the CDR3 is TGTGCCAGCAGCACCGGGGAACAAGGCCGCCTGAACTTC.

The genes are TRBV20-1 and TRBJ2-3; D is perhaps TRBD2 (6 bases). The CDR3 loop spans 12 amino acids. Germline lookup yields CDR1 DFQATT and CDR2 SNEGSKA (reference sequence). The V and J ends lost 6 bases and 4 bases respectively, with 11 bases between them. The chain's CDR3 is CSAGGASDTQYF. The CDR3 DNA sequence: TGCAGTGCGGGAGGAGCATCAGATACGCAGTATTTT.

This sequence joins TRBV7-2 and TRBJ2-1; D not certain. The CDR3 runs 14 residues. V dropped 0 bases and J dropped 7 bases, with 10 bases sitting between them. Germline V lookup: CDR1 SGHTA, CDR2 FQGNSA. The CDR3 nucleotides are TGTGCCAGCAGCTTAGCGAAGGTAAAAAATGAGCAGTTCTTC. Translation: CASSLAKVKNEQFF.

CDR3: CASSYERGTEQFF. CDR3 in DNA: TGTGCCAGCAGTTACGAGCGGGGAACTGAGCAGTTCTTC. The chain links TRBV6-2 or TRBV6-3 to TRBJ2-1; the match to TRBD2 covers 7 bases. The CDR3 is 13 amino acids. Losses at the gene ends were 2 bases for V and 9 bases for J; bases not matched to a gene: 4. Germline V gene data show CDR1 as MNHEY and CDR2 as SVGEGT.

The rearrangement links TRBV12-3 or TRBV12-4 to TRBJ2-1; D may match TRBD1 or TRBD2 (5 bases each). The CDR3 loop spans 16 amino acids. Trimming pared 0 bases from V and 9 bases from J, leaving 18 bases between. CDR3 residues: CASSLAGASAAGEQFF. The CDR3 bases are TGTGCCAGCAGTTTAGCCGGGGCCTCAGCGGCGGGTGAGCAGTTCTTC.

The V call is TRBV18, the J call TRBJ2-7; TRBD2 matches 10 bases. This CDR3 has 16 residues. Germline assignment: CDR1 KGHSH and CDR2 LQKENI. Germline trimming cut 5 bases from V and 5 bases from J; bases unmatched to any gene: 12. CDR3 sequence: CASSSQAVAGGDEQYF. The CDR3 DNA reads TGTGCCAGCTCATCCCAGGCAGTAGCGGGAGGCGACGAGCAGTACTTC.

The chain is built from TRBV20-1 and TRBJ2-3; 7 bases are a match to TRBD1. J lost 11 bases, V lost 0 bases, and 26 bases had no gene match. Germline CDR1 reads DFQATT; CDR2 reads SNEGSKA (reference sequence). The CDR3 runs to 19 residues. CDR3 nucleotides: TGCAGTGCTAGAGACGCAGGGGGTCGGGGCGTGTGGGGAGTCCCGAAGCAGTATTTT. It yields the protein CSARDAGGRGVWGVPKQYF.

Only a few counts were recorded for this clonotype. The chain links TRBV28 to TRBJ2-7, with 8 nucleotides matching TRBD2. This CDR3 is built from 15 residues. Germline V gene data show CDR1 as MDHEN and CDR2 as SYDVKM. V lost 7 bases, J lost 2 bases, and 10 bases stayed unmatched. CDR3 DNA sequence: TGTGCCAGCACCCGGGGGGGAATCGGGACCTACGAGCAGTACTTC. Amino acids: CASTRGGIGTYEQYF.

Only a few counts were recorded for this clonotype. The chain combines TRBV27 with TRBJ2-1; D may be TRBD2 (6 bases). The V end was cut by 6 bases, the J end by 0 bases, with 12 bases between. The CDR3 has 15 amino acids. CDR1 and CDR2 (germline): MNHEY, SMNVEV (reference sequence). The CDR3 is CASSWDGSSYNEQFF. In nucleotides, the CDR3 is TGTGCCAGCAGCTGGGACGGGAGCTCCTACAATGAGCAGTTCTTC.